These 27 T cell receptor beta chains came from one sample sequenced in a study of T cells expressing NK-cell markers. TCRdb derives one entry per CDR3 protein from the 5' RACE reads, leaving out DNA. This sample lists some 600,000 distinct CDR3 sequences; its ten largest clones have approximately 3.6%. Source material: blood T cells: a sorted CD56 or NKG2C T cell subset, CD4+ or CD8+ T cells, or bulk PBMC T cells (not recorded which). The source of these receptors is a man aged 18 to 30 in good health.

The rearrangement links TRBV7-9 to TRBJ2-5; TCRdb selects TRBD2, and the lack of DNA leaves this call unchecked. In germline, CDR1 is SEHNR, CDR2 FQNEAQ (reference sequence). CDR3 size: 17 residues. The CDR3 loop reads CASSLEVLASGSETQYF.

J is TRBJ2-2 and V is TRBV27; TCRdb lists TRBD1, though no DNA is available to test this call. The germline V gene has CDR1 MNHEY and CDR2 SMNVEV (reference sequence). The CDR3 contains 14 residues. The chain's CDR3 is CASSQDRVAGELFF.

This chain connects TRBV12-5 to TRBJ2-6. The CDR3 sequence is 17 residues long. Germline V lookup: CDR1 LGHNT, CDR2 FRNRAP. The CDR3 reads CASGPRVREAGANVLTF.

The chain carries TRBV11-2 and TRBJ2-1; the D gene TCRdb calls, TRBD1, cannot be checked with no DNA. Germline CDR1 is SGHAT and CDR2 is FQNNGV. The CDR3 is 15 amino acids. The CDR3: CASSRRTGSTDEQFF.

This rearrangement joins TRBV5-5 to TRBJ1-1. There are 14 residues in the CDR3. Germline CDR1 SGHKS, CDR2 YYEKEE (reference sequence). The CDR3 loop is CASTSQPVDTEAFF. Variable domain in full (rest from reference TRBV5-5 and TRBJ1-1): DAGVTQSPTHLIKTRGQQVTLRCSPISGHKSVSWYQQVLGQGPQFIFQYYEKEERGRGNFPDRFSARQFPNYSSELNVNALLLGDSALYLCASTSQPVDTEAFFGQGTRLTVV.

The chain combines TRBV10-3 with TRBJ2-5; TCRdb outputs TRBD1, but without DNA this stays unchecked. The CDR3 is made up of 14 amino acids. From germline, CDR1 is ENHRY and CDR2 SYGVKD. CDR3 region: CAISISRELETQYF.

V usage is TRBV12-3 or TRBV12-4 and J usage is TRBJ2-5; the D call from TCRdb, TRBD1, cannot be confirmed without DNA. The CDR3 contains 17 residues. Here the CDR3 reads CASSLTRTGSLQETQYF.

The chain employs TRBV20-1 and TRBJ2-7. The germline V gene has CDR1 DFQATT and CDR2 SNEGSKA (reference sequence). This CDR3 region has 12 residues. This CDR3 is CSARASEVKQYF.

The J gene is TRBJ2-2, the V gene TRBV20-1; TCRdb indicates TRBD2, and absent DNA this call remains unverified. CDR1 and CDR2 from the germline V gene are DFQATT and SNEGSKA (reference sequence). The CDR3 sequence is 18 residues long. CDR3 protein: CSARDRTSGRAYTGELFF.

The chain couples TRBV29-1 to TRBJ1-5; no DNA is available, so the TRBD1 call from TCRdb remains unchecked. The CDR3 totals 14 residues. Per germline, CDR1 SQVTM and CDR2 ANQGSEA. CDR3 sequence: CSVEGEQGVGPQHF.

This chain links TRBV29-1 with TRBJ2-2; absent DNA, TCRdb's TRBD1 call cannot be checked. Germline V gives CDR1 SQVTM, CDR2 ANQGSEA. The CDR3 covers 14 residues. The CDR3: CSVVQGSPTGELFF.

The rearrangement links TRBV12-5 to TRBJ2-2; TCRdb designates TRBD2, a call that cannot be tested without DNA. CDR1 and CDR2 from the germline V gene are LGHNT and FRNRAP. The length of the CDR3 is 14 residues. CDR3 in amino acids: CASGFGASTGELFF.

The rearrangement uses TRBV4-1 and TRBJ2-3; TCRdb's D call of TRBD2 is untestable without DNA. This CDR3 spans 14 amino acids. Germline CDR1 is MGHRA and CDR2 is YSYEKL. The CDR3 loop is CASQGLAGADTQYF.

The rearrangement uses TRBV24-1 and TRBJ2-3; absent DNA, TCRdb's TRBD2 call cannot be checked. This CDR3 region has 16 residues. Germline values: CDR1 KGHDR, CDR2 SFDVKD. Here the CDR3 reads CATSDRPSGRTDTQYF.

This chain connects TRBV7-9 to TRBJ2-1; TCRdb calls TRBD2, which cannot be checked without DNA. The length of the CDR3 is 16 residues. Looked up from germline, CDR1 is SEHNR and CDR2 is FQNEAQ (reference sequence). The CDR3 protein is CASRAGTSGSTNEQFF. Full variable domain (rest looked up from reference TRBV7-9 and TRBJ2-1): DTGVSQNPRHKITKRGQNVTFRCDPISEHNRLYWYRQTLGQGPEFLTYFQNEAQLEKSRLLSDRFSAERPKGSFSTLEIQRTEQGDSAMYLCASRAGTSGSTNEQFFGPGTRLTVL.

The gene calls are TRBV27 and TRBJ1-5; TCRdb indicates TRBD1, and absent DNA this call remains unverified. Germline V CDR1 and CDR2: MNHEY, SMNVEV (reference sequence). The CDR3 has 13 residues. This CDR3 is CASSFSGTQPQHF.

CDR3 loop: CASSFLGGDFSNQPQHF. The rearrangement joins TRBV5-1 to TRBJ1-5. CDR1 is SGHRS, CDR2 YFSETQ, per germline. This CDR3 comprises 17 residues.

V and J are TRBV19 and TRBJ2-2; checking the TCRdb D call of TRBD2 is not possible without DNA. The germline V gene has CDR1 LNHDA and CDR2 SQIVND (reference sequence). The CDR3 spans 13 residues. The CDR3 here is CASSFRLAGELFF.

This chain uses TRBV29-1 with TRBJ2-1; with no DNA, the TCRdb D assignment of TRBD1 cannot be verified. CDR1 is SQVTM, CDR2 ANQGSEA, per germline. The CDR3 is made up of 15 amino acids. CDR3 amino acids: CSSRPRLAQYNEQFF.

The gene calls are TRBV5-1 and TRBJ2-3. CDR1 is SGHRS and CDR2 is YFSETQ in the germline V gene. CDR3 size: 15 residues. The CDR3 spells CASSLGRYVTDTQYF.

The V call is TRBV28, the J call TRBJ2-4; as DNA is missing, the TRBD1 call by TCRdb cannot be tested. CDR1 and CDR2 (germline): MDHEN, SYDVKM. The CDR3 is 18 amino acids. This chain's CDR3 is CASSPLGTSASAKNIQYF.

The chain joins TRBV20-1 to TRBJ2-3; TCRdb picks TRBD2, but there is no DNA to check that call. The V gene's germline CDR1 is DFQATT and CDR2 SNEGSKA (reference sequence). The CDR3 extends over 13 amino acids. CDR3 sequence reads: CSGVAGDGDTQYF.

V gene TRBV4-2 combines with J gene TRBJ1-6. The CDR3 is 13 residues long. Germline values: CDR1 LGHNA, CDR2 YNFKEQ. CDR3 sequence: CASSQDSGSPLHF.

This chain's CDR3 is CASREYRSDGYTF. The chain carries TRBV6-6 and TRBJ1-2; TCRdb's assignment of TRBD1 cannot be checked, as there is no DNA. Per the germline V gene, CDR1 is MNHNY and CDR2 is SVGAGI (reference sequence). CDR3 length: 13 amino acids.

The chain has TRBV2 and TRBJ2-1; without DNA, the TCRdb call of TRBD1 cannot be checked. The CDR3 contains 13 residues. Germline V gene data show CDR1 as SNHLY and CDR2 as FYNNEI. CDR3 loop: CASKGQSYNEQFF.

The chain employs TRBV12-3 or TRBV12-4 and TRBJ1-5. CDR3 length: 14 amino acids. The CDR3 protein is CASSLMGGDQPQHF.

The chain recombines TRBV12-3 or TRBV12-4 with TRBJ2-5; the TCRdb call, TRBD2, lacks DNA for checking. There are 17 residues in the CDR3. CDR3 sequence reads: CASSLALGLAGQETQYF.